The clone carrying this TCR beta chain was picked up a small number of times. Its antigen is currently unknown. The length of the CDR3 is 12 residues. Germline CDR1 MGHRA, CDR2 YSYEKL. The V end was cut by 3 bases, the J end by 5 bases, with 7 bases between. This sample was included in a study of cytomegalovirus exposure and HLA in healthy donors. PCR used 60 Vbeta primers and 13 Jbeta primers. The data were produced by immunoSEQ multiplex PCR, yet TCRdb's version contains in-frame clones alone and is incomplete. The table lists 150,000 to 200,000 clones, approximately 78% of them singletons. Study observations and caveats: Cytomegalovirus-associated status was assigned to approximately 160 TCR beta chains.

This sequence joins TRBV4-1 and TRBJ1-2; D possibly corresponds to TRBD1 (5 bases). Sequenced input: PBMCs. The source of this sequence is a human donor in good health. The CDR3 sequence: CASSQGQYGYTF. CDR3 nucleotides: TGCGCCAGCAGCCAGGGGCAATATGGCTACACCTTC.